This TCR beta chain emerged from a study of T cells in Graves' hyperthyroidism and ophthalmopathy. Authors of the study amplified TCR beta CDR3 regions from RNA transcripts. With the HTBI primer set, the TCR CDR3 went through a first round of RT-PCR. TCRdb itself ran the multiplex PCR reads through MiXCR, one entry per CDR3 protein. Among approximately 600,000 distinct CDR3 sequences, roughly 20% were seen once, and the ten largest hold 30% to 40%. This clonotype turned up a few times. Sample: blood. The source is a man aged 25 to 40 with Graves' ophthalmopathy.

CDR3 loop: CSAHRGTYEQYF. The CDR3 region has the DNA TGCAGTGCTCACAGGGGAACCTACGAGCAGTACTTC. The chain combines TRBV20-1 with TRBJ2-7, with 7 bases lining up with TRBD1. This CDR3 contains 12 residues. CDR1 and CDR2 from the germline V gene are DFQATT and SNEGSKA (reference sequence). The V gene end was trimmed by 5 bases and the J gene end by 2 bases; junction bases not matched to a gene: 3.